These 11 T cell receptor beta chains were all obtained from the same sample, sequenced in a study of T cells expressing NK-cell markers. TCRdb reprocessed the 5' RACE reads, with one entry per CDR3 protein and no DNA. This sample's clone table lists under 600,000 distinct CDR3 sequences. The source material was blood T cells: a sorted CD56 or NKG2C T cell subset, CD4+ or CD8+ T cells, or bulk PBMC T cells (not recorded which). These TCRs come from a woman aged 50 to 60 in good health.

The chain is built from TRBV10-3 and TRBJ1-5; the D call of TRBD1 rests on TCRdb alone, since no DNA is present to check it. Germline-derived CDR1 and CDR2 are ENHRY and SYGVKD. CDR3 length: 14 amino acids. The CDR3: CAISGTGRGQPQHF.

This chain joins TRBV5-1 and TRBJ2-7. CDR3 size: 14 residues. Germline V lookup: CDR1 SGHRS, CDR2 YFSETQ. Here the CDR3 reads CASSLVPRSSEQYF.

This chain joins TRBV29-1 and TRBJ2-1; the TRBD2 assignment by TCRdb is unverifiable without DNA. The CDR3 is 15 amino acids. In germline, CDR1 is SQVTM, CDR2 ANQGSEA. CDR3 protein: CSVVGGRASYNEQFF.

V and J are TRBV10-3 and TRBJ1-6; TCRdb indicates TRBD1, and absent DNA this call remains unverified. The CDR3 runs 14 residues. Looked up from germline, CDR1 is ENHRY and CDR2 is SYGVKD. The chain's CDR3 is CAIKPTGENSPLHF.

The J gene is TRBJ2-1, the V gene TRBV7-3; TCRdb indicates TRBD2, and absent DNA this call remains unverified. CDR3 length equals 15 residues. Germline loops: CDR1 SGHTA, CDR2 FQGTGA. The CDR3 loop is CASSKAGYSYNEQFF.

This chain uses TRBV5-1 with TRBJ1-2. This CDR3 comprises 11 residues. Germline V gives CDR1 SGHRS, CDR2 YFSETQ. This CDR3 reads CASSLQEIYTF.

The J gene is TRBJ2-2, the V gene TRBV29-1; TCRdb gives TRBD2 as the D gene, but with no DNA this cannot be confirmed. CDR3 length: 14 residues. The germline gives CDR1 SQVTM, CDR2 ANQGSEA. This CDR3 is CSVAGTTYTGELFF.

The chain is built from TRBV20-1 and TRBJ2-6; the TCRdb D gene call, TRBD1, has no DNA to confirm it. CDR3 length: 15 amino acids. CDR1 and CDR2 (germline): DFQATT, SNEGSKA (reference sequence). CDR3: CSARNRGDGANVLTF.

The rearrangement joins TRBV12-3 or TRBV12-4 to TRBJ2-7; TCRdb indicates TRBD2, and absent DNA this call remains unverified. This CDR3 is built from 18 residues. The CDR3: CASSPGTSGSLLSTGQYF.

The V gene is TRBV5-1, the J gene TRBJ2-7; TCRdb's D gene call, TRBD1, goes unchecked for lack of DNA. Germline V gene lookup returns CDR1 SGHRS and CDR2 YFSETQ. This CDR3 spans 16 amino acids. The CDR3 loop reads CASRPPGGTNRYEQYF.

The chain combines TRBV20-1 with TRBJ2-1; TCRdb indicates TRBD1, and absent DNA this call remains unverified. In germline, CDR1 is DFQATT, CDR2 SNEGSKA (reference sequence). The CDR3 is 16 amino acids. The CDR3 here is CSVASGRGEKYNEQFF.